Presented here are 31 T cell receptor beta chains from one specimen sequenced in a study of T cell changes during pregnancy in multiple sclerosis (dated by TCRdb to about 2019). To prepare the library, the immunoSEQ multiplex PCR assay was applied. In its TCRdb copy, this immuneACCESS table keeps in-frame sequences only and misses some clones. Where compared with another copy, unresolved V genes explain less than half of these, and the others have no known cause. Across this sample there are about 47,000 clones, with about 92% seen only once. 2% to 2.5% of the sample is held by the ten biggest clonotypes. The sample here was peripheral blood, taken in the third trimester of pregnancy. All receptors come from a female donor with multiple sclerosis, enrolled in a pregnancy study.

This chain links TRBV18 with TRBJ1-1; 7 positions agree with TRBD1. The CDR3 is made up of 16 amino acids. Germline V gene lookup returns CDR1 KGHSH and CDR2 LQKENI. Germline trimming cut 4 bases from V and 1 base from J; bases unmatched to any gene: 9. CDR3 sequence: CASSLLPGTENTEAFF. In DNA, the CDR3 is TGTGCCAGCTCACTCCTTCCAGGGACAGAGAACACTGAAGCTTTCTTT.

This clone has at least ten counts. The CDR3 here is CASGESGSGTDTQYF. As DNA, the CDR3 is TGTGCCAGCGGCGAAAGCGGGAGCGGTACAGATACGCAGTATTTT. This chain links TRBV6-4 with TRBJ2-3; 8 bases map to TRBD2. Germline values: CDR1 MRHNA, CDR2 SNTAGT. V gave up 8 bases and J gave up 3 bases; unmatched junction bases: 10. CDR3 length: 15 amino acids.

The V gene is TRBV7-2, the J gene TRBJ2-7; perhaps TRBD2 as D (6 bases). Trimming cost V 5 bases and J 2 bases, with 13 bases left between them. This CDR3 spans 14 amino acids. CDR1 and CDR2 (germline): SGHTA, FQGNSA. The CDR3 sequence: CASSQDYFTYEQYF. The CDR3 DNA is TGTGCCAGCAGCCAGGACTACTTTACCTACGAGCAGTACTTC.

This rearrangement joins TRBV7-9 to TRBJ1-5; 9 bases map to TRBD1. J gave up 6 bases and V 1 base, and 10 bases lay outside the gene matches. Germline V gene data show CDR1 as SEHNR and CDR2 as FQNEAQ (reference sequence). The CDR3 sequence is 17 residues long. In DNA form, the CDR3 reads TGTGCCAGCAGCTTAGGGGGCCCGGGACAGGGCTTTCAGCCCCAGCATTTT. This encodes CASSLGGPGQGFQPQHF.

The chain has TRBV10-2 and TRBJ1-5, with TRBD1 identical over 7 bases. The CDR3 length is 14 residues. Germline V gene data show CDR1 as WSHSY and CDR2 as SAAADI. Trimming removed 5 bases from V and 2 bases from J; junction bases left unmatched: 3. CDR3 nucleotides: TGCGCCAGCAGTTTCCAGGGGGGCAATCAGCCCCAGCATTTT. As protein: CASSFQGGNQPQHF.

This clone has more than one count but fewer than ten. CDR3 coding DNA: TGTGCCAGCAGTGACGGACAGGGCGGCGGGGAGCTGTTTTTT. This gives the protein CASSDGQGGGELFF. This chain uses TRBV6-1 with TRBJ2-2; 8 bases map to TRBD1. Losses at the gene ends were 3 bases for V and 7 bases for J; bases not matched to a gene: 4. The CDR3 spans 14 residues. Germline V gene sequence: CDR1 MNHNS, CDR2 SASEGT.

CDR3 sequence: CASSFLAGGQNEQFF. The CDR3, as DNA: TGTGCCAGCAGCTTCCTAGCGGGAGGGCAGAATGAGCAGTTCTTC. The chain employs TRBV7-2 and TRBJ2-1, with TRBD2 matching 12 bases. This CDR3 has 15 amino acids. Germline V gene lookup returns CDR1 SGHTA and CDR2 FQGNSA. The ends lost 3 bases at V and 7 bases at J; junction bases unmatched: 4.

This clone was found once. V is TRBV5-1 and J is TRBJ2-3; the D is unclear. Deletions cut 4 bases from V and 0 bases from J, with 3 bases between. This CDR3 has 12 residues. Per germline, CDR1 SGHRS and CDR2 YFSETQ. The CDR3 spells CASSPSTDTQYF. Here the CDR3 DNA reads TGCGCCAGCAGCCCTAGCACAGATACGCAGTATTTT.

This sequence joins TRBV7-2 and TRBJ2-4; TRBD2 might be the D (7 bases). The ends were cut back, 2 bases at V and 0 bases at J, with 17 bases in the middle. The length of the CDR3 is 18 residues. The germline V gene has CDR1 SGHTA and CDR2 FQGNSA. The CDR3 DNA is TGTGCCAGCAGCTTACGCGGCGGGGGCATACTAGCCAAAAACATTCAGTACTTC. Translating it yields CASSLRGGGILAKNIQYF.

The rearrangement joins TRBV7-9 to TRBJ2-1; TRBD2 aligns across 8 bases. The J segment lost 7 bases and the V segment lost 6 bases, leaving 17 bases of the junction unmatched. Looked up from germline, CDR1 is SEHNR and CDR2 is FQNEAQ (reference sequence). The CDR3 contains 17 residues. DNA for the CDR3: TGTGCCAGCAGGCCACTTCGGGTGCGGGAGGCCGAGAATGAGCAGTTCTTC. Residues: CASRPLRVREAENEQFF.

The rearrangement links TRBV15 to TRBJ2-3; 8 bases match TRBD1. CDR3 size: 15 residues. Per the germline V gene, CDR1 is LNHNV and CDR2 is YYDKDF (reference sequence). The junction had 4 bases not matched to a gene; V was cut back by 3 bases and J by 2 bases. CDR3 DNA sequence: TGTGCCACCAGCAGCGACAGGGGATACACAGATACGCAGTATTTT. Protein product: CATSSDRGYTDTQYF.

The V and J genes are TRBV19 and TRBJ2-1, with 10 nucleotides matching TRBD2. This CDR3 has 16 residues. Trimming removed 2 bases from V and 6 bases from J; junction bases left unmatched: 7. The germline CDR1 and CDR2 sequences are LNHDA and SQIVND (reference sequence). The CDR3 loop is CASSILVGLAVNEQFF. As DNA, the CDR3 is TGTGCCAGTAGTATATTAGTCGGACTAGCGGTCAATGAGCAGTTCTTC.

CDR3 sequence reads: CASSETGASNQPQHF. CDR3 coding DNA: TGTGCCAGCAGTGAGACAGGCGCTAGCAATCAGCCCCAGCATTTT. The rearrangement links TRBV6-6 to TRBJ1-5, with D possibly being TRBD1 (6 bases). Per germline, CDR1 MNHNY and CDR2 SVGAGI (reference sequence). The CDR3 covers 15 residues. Deletions cut 5 bases from V and 0 bases from J, with 11 bases between.

The V and J genes are TRBV28 and TRBJ2-5; tentative D call: TRBD2 (5 bases). The CDR3 covers 13 residues. Germline V gives CDR1 MDHEN, CDR2 SYDVKM. The V gene lost 3 bases and the J gene lost 4 bases, with 9 bases spanning the gap. The DNA of the CDR3 is TGTGCCAGCAGTTTGCCGGGAAGAGAGACCCAGTACTTC. It codes for CASSLPGRETQYF.

The chain employs TRBV15 and TRBJ1-4, with 11 bases that match TRBD1. Germline values: CDR1 LNHNV, CDR2 YYDKDF (reference sequence). This CDR3 has 21 amino acids. V was pared by 0 bases and J by 3 bases, with 15 bases of the junction left unmatched. The CDR3 here is CATSRDVVLPGQGVSNEKLFF. In nucleotides, the CDR3 is TGTGCCACCAGCAGAGATGTCGTACTTCCGGGACAGGGGGTATCTAATGAAAAACTGTTTTTT.

The V and J genes are TRBV19 and TRBJ2-1; TRBD2 agrees at 7 bases. J lost 10 bases, V lost 3 bases, and 6 bases had no gene match. The CDR3 has 13 residues. CDR1 and CDR2 (germline): LNHDA, SQIVND (reference sequence). In DNA, the CDR3 is TGTGCCAGTAGTATTAGCGGGCCGAGCGAGCAGTTCTTC. This codes for CASSISGPSEQFF.

This clone was seen a single time. The chain has TRBV7-3 and TRBJ2-7, with D tentatively TRBD2 (6 bases). Germline values: CDR1 SGHTA, CDR2 FQGTGA. Trimming pared 1 base from V and 7 bases from J, leaving 20 bases between. The CDR3 runs to 16 residues. The CDR3 DNA is TGTGCCAGCAGCTTAATCGGGGTCGCGACGGGAGCGGAGCAGTACTTC. It encodes CASSLIGVATGAEQYF.

This rearrangement joins TRBV16 to TRBJ2-2; TRBD2 might be the D (5 bases). Looked up from germline, CDR1 is KGHSY and CDR2 is FQNENV. This CDR3 is built from 14 residues. The V and J ends lost 2 bases and 3 bases respectively, with 7 bases between them. The CDR3 protein is CASSQLGDTGELFF. CDR3 DNA: TGTGCCAGCAGCCAACTGGGAGACACCGGGGAGCTGTTTTTT. The whole variable domain, filled in from reference TRBV16 and TRBJ2-2, reads GEEVAQTPKHLVRGEGQKAKLYCAPIKGHSYVFWYQQVLKNEFKFLISFQNENVFDETGMPKERFSAKCLPNSPCSLEIQATKLEDSAVYFCASSQLGDTGELFFGEGSRLTVL.

The CDR3 DNA follows: TGTGCCTGGACCGGGACTAGGGAGGGGACAGATACGCAGTATTTT. This gives the protein CAWTGTREGTDTQYF. The chain has TRBV30 and TRBJ2-3, with 8 nucleotides matching TRBD2. In germline, CDR1 is GTSNPN, CDR2 SVGIG (reference sequence). The length of the CDR3 is 15 residues. The V and J ends lost 4 bases and 3 bases, in that order; junction bases with no gene match: 9.

The table lists this clone with a count of one. CDR3 DNA: TGTGCCAGCGGACTAGCGGGAGCCTACGAGCAGTACTTC. Protein: CASGLAGAYEQYF. J is TRBJ2-7 and V is TRBV6-6; 13 bases agree with TRBD2. Trimming at V came to 8 bases and at J to 2 bases, leaving 0 bases not matched to a gene. The germline V gene encodes CDR1 MNHNY and CDR2 SVGAGI (reference sequence). This CDR3 comprises 13 residues.

J is TRBJ1-5 and V is TRBV6-5; D unresolved. CDR1 and CDR2 (germline): MNHEY, SVGAGI. The germline V and J ends were trimmed by 6 bases and 3 bases, with 9 bases remaining between them. The CDR3 has 13 amino acids. In nucleotides, the CDR3 is TGTGCCAGCAGCCTAGGAGTCAATCAGCCCCAGCATTTT. Translated, it gives CASSLGVNQPQHF.

This chain connects TRBV28 to TRBJ1-3, with TRBD1 as a possible D gene (6 bases). Trimming shortened V by 2 bases and J by 4 bases, and 15 bases separated the two germline ends. Germline V gene data show CDR1 as MDHEN and CDR2 as SYDVKM. The CDR3 consists of 16 residues. The CDR3 coding sequence is TGTGCCAGCAGTTTAGCTCGGGGGGCCGGAGGAAACACCATATATTTT. It specifies CASSLARGAGGNTIYF.

This chain joins TRBV27 and TRBJ2-7; tentatively, D is TRBD1 (5 bases). The germline gives CDR1 MNHEY, CDR2 SMNVEV (reference sequence). V dropped 5 bases and J dropped 2 bases, with 10 bases sitting between them. The CDR3 extends over 13 amino acids. The CDR3 region is CASSDDSTYEQYF. The CDR3 nucleotides read TGTGCCAGCAGTGACGACAGTACCTACGAGCAGTACTTC.

The chain combines TRBV6-6 with TRBJ2-3; D perhaps matches TRBD1 (5 bases). CDR1 is MNHNY and CDR2 is SVGAGI in the germline V gene (reference sequence). The V end lost 10 bases, the J end lost 4 bases, and 12 bases lay between the germline ends. CDR3 size: 12 residues. DNA of the CDR3: TGTGCCACCCTGCAGGGCCCAGATACGCAGTATTTT. This gives the protein CATLQGPDTQYF.

This clone was counted a few times. This chain connects TRBV2 to TRBJ2-1; 7 nucleotides align to TRBD2. This CDR3 contains 16 residues. Germline CDR1 SNHLY, CDR2 FYNNEI. The V and J ends lost 1 base and 4 bases, in that order; junction bases with no gene match: 7. CDR3 region: CASSEDAGEIYNEQFF. CDR3 DNA sequence: TGTGCCAGCAGTGAAGACGCGGGAGAGATTTACAATGAGCAGTTCTTC. The entire variable domain, with the rest obtained from reference TRBV2 and TRBJ2-1, is as follows: EPEVTQTPSHQVTQMGQEVILRCVPISNHLYFYWYRQILGQKVEFLVSFYNNEISEKSEIFDDQFSVERPDGSNFTLKIRSTKLEDSAMYFCASSEDAGEIYNEQFFGPGTRLTVL.

The rearrangement uses TRBV13 and TRBJ2-5; 8 bases agree with TRBD2. V shed 3 bases, J shed 5 bases, and the junction held 11 bases outside the gene matches. The CDR3 extends over 16 amino acids. CDR1 and CDR2 from the germline V gene are PRHDT and FYEKMQ (reference sequence). CDR3 protein: CASSFEAFREGETQYF. CDR3 DNA sequence: TGTGCCAGCAGCTTTGAGGCCTTCCGGGAGGGTGAGACCCAGTACTTC.

The J gene is TRBJ2-7, the V gene TRBV28, with a tentative D call TRBD1 (6 bases). Germline values: CDR1 MDHEN, CDR2 SYDVKM. Trimming removed 5 bases at V and 3 bases at J, with 14 bases between. The CDR3 is 14 residues long. CDR3 amino acids: CASSGGRDHYEQYF. In DNA, the CDR3 is TGTGCCAGCAGTGGGGGCAGGGATCACTACGAGCAGTACTTC.

This sequence joins TRBV28 and TRBJ2-3; TRBD2 might be the D (5 bases). Per germline, CDR1 MDHEN and CDR2 SYDVKM. V lost 5 bases, J lost 2 bases, and 17 bases lay in between. This CDR3 has 16 amino acids. The DNA of the CDR3 is TGTGCCAGCAGTATCACCGCCGGGATCTACACAGATACGCAGTATTTT. The encoded protein is CASSITAGIYTDTQYF. Looking up the rest from reference TRBV28 and TRBJ2-3 gives the full variable domain: DVKVTQSSRYLVKRTGEKVFLECVQDMDHENMFWYRQDPGLGLRLIYFSYDVKMKEKGDIPEGYSVSREKKERFSLILESASTNQTSMYLCASSITAGIYTDTQYFGPGTRLTVL.

Here the CDR3 reads CASRPGTGGFEQYF. For the CDR3, the DNA is TGTGCCAGCAGACCCGGGACAGGGGGCTTCGAGCAGTACTTC. The J gene is TRBJ2-7, the V gene TRBV6-5, with TRBD1 matching over 12 bases. Germline V gene sequence: CDR1 MNHEY, CDR2 SVGAGI. The CDR3 has 14 amino acids. Trimming removed 6 bases from V and 6 bases from J; junction bases left unmatched: 6.

The rearrangement joins TRBV27 to TRBJ2-3, with 8 bases matching TRBD2. This CDR3 region has 15 residues. V was clipped by 6 bases and J by 2 bases; unmatched bases: 7. Germline V CDR1 and CDR2: MNHEY, SMNVEV (reference sequence). The CDR3 bases are TGTGCCAGCAGGCCATTTAGCGGGATCACAGATACGCAGTATTTT. Its translation is CASRPFSGITDTQYF.

V is TRBV4-3 and J is TRBJ2-1, with TRBD1 as a possible D gene (5 bases). Trimming shortened V by 0 bases and J by 3 bases, and 6 bases separated the two germline ends. Germline-derived CDR1 and CDR2 are LGHNA and YSLEER. The CDR3 has 14 amino acids. As DNA, the CDR3 is TGCGCCAGCAGCCAAGACAGGGTCTACAATGAGCAGTTCTTC. This sequence encodes CASSQDRVYNEQFF.